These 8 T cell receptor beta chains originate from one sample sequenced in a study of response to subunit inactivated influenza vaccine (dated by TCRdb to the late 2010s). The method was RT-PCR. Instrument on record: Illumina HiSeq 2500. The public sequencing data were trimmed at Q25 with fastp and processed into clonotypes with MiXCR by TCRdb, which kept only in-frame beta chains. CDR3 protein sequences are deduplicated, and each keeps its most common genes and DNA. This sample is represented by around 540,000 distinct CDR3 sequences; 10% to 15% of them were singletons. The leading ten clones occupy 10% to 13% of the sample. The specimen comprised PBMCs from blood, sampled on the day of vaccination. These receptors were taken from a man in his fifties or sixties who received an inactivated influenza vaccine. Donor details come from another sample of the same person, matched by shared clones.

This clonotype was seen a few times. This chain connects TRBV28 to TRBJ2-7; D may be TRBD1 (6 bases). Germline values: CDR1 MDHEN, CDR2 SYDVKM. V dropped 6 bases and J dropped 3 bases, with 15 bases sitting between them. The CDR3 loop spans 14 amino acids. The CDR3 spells CASRPGTLNYEQYF. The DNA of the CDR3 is TGTGCCAGCAGACCCGGGACATTAAACTACGAGCAGTACTTC.

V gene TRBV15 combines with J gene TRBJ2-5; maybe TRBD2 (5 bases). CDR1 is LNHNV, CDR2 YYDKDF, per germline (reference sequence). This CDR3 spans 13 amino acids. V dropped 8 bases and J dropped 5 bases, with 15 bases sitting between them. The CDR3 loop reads CATARGSGETQYF. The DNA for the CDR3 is TGTGCCACCGCTCGAGGTTCGGGGGAGACCCAGTACTTC.

The CDR3 DNA is TGTGCCAGCAGCCATTCTACCGGGTACGAGCAGTACTTC. It yields the protein CASSHSTGYEQYF. The chain links TRBV3-1 to TRBJ2-7; D call uncertain. This CDR3 is 13 amino acids long. The germline V and J ends were trimmed by 3 bases and 4 bases, with 10 bases remaining between them. The germline gives CDR1 LGHDT, CDR2 YNNKEL (reference sequence).

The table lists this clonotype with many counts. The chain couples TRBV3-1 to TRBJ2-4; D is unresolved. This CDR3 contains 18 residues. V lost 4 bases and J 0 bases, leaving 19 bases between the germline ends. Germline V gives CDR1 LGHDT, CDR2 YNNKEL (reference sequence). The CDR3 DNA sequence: TGTGCCAGCAGCCCTCGACCGACAAGCCCCATAGCCAAAAACATTCAGTACTTC. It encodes CASSPRPTSPIAKNIQYF.

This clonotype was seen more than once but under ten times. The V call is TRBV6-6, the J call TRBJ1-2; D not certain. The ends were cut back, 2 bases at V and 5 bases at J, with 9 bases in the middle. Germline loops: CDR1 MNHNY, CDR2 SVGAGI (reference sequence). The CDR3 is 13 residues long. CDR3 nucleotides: TGTGCCAGCAGTTACACCGAAAATTATGGCTACACCTTC. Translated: CASSYTENYGYTF.

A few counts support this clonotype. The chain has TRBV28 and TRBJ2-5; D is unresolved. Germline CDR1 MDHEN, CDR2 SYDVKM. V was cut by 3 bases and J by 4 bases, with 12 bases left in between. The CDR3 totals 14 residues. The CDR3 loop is CASSFSRLPETQYF. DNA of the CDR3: TGTGCCAGCAGTTTCTCCCGGCTTCCAGAGACCCAGTACTTC.

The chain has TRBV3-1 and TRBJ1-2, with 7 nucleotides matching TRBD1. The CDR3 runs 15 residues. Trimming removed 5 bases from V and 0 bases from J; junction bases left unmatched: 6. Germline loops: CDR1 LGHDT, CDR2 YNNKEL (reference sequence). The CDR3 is CASSTGQLTNYGYTF. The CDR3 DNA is TGTGCCAGCAGCACGGGACAGCTCACTAACTATGGCTACACCTTC. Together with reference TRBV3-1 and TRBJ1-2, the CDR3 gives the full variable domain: DTAVSQTPKYLVTQMGNDKSIKCEQNLGHDTMYWYKQDSKKFLKIMFSYNNKELIINETVPNRFSPKSPDKAHLNLHINSLELGDSAVYFCASSTGQLTNYGYTFGSGTRLTVV.

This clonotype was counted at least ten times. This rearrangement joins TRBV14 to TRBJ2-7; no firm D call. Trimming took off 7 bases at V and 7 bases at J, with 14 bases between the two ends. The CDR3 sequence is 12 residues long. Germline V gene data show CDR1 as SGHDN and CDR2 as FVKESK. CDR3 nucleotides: TGTGCCAGCAACCACTTCCCCGGGGAGCAGTACTTC. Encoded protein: CASNHFPGEQYF.